This T cell receptor (beta chain) derives from a study of T cell responses to AZD1222 COVID-19 vaccine. General study points: Scientists sampled the repertoires only once the peak T cell response had passed. Seropositive AZD1222 recipients at baseline numbered only five or six. Per reports, nearly half of all spike-specific TCRs target regions that are unmutated in variants. Elevations in Spike-specific TCR breadth and depth followed administration of two AZD1222 doses.

TCRdb's table, derived via immunoSEQ multiplex PCR, lists solely in-frame clones and lacks some. Here the sample spans 170,000 or so clones, 85% to 95% being singletons. There are a few counts of this clone. The target antigen is unknown. CDR3 size: 14 residues. V was pared by 5 bases and J by 2 bases, with 11 bases between. Germline V CDR1 and CDR2: MNHEY, SVGEGT. The chain is built from TRBV6-2 or TRBV6-3 and TRBJ2-3; D may be TRBD1 (6 bases). The clonotype comes from an adult in good health. The sequencing used peripheral blood, collected on day 0 of AZD1222 vaccination. The CDR3 DNA sequence: TGTGCCAGCAGTGTCCACAGGGTCACAGATACGCAGTATTTT. Amino acids: CASSVHRVTDTQYF.